These 8 T cell receptor beta chains originate from one sample sequenced in a study of blood T cells in healthy people across ages. PCR was performed a second time for about 6 to 11 cycles using a sample-barcoded 5' primer and a J-beta primer mix. Each CDR3 protein gets one entry after TCRdb re-called the 5' RACE reads with MiXCR. In the table there are 600,000 or so distinct CDR3 sequences, under 25% of which are singletons. Specimen: blood. Receptors were obtained from a man in his 70s in good health.

V usage is TRBV25-1 and J usage is TRBJ1-4; no clear D gene. V was clipped by 0 bases and J by 4 bases, with 9 bases between them. CDR3 length: 15 residues. The germline gives CDR1 MGHDK, CDR2 SYGVNS. The CDR3 DNA reads TGTGCCAGCAGTGAATATCAGCTAAGTAATGAAAAACTGTTTTTT. It encodes CASSEYQLSNEKLFF.

The chain combines TRBV3-1 with TRBJ2-7; 8 bases agree with TRBD2. CDR1 is LGHDT, CDR2 YNNKEL, per germline (reference sequence). CDR3 length: 14 residues. The V and J ends lost 3 bases and 7 bases, in that order; junction bases with no gene match: 8. CDR3 in DNA: TGTGCCAGCAGCCAGGGAGCGGGAGCTGGTGAGCAGTACTTC. Protein sequence: CASSQGAGAGEQYF.

Details on this clonotype: The CDR3 end shows no conserved phenylalanine or tryptophan, and so a read error is likely. V usage is TRBV5-1 and J usage is TRBJ2-7; 13 nucleotides agree with TRBD2. Gene TRBJ2-1 matches the end of the DNA better, so the J call may be wrong. Germline values: CDR1 SGHRS, CDR2 YFSETQ. The CDR3 has 16 residues. The CDR3 DNA reads as TGCGCCAGCGCGACCTTACTAGCGGGAGGGTTCAGTGAGCAGTTCCTC. Encoded protein: CASATLLAGGFSEQFL.

The V gene is TRBV6-6, the J gene TRBJ1-2; 8 bases are shared with TRBD1. There are 15 residues in the CDR3. Per the germline V gene, CDR1 is MNHNY and CDR2 is SVGAGI (reference sequence). The junction had 6 bases not matched to a gene; V was cut back by 0 bases and J by 6 bases. As DNA, the CDR3 is TGTGCCAGCAGTTACTCCCTGGACAGGGTTAATGGCTACACCTTC. Its protein product is CASSYSLDRVNGYTF.

The chain recombines TRBV27 with TRBJ2-1; 14 bases are shared with TRBD2. The CDR3 has 16 amino acids. Trimming cost V 5 bases and J 3 bases; bases outside gene matches: 3. Germline loops: CDR1 MNHEY, CDR2 SMNVEV (reference sequence). As DNA, the CDR3 is TGTGCCAGCAGTCACGGGACTAGCGGGAGCTACAATGAGCAGTTCTTC. Translating gives CASSHGTSGSYNEQFF.

V and J are TRBV5-6 and TRBJ2-1; D is unresolved. The J call may be wrong; the DNA end is better matched by TRBJ2-5. CDR1 is SGHDT, CDR2 YYEEEE, per germline. This CDR3 has 14 residues. The CDR3 DNA is TGTGCCAGCAGCTTTTCCTTGATTTTTGGGCCCCAGTACTTC. Amino acids: CASSFSLIFGPQYF.

The V and J genes are TRBV5-1 and TRBJ1-1; 10 bases are a match to TRBD1. The trim removed 5 bases at V and 5 bases at J, leaving 12 bases unmatched. The germline V gene has CDR1 SGHRS and CDR2 YFSETQ. This CDR3 comprises 16 residues. CDR3 region: CASSFAPGQGMTEAFF. CDR3 nucleotides: TGCGCCAGCAGTTTCGCACCGGGACAGGGGATGACTGAAGCTTTCTTT.

The J gene is TRBJ1-4, the V gene TRBV10-3; the D is unclear. This CDR3 comprises 16 residues. Germline CDR1 reads ENHRY; CDR2 reads SYGVKD. Trimming took 0 bases from V and 8 from J, leaving 16 bases between them. DNA for the CDR3: TGTGCCATCAGTGAGTCGATGACCGGGGTTAGCGAAAAACTGTTTTTT. Translating gives CAISESMTGVSEKLFF.